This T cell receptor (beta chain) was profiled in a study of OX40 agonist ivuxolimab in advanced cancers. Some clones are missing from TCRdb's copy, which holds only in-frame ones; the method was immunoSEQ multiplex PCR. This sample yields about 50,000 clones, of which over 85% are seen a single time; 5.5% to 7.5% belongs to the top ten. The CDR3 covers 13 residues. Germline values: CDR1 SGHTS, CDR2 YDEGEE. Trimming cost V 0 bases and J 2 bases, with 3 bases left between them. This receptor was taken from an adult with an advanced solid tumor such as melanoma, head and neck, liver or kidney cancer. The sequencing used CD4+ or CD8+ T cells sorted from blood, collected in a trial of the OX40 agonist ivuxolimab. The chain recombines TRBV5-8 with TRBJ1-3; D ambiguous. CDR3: CASSLEPGNTIYF. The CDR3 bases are TGTGCCAGCAGCTTGGAGCCTGGAAACACCATATATTTT. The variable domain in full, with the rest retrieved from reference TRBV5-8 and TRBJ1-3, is EAGVTQSPTHLIKTRGQQATLRCSPISGHTSVYWYQQALGLGLQFLLWYDEGEERNRGNFPPRFSGRQFPNYSSELNVNALELEDSALYLCASSLEPGNTIYFGEGSWLTVV.